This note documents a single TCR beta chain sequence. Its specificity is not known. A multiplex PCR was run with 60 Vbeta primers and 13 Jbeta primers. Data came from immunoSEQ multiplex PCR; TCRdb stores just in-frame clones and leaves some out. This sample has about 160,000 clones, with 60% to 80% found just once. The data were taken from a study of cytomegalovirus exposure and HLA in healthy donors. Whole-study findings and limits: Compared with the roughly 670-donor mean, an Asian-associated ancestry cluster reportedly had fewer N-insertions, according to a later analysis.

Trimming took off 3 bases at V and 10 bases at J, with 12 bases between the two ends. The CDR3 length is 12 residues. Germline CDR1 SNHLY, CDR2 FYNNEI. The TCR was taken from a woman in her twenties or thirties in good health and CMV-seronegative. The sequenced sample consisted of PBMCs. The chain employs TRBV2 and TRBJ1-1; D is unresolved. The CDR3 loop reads CASSDEGIVAFF. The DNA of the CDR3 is TGTGCCAGCAGTGACGAGGGAATAGTAGCTTTCTTT.